The source of this TCR beta chain is a study of T cell responses to AZD1222 COVID-19 vaccine. This table comes from immunoSEQ multiplex PCR, and its TCRdb copy is limited to in-frame clones, with some not included. The sample shows 90,000 to 150,000 clones, about 90% of them seen only once. Study-level findings and limits: Spike-specific TCR depth and breadth grew after two AZD1222 doses. The donors showed a predominance of white British ancestry and of females, with possible underestimation of clonal diversity. Without day 14 samples, only post-peak T cell repertoires were studied. Regions left unmutated in variants are reportedly the target of nearly half of spike-specific TCRs.

The CDR3 extends over 13 amino acids. V was trimmed by 1 base and J by 6 bases, leaving 9 bases between them. The V gene's germline CDR1 is MGHRA and CDR2 YSYEKL. For this clone: Its antigen remains unidentified.

The chain couples TRBV4-1 to TRBJ1-1, with D unresolved. Here the sequenced sample was peripheral blood, taken 28 days after the second AZD1222 dose. This sequence was found in an adult who received the AZD1222 COVID-19 vaccine. CDR3 in DNA: TGCGCCAGCAGCCAAGGGTTAAGGGCTGAAGCTTTCTTT. This gives the protein CASSQGLRAEAFF.